Each of the 4 T cell receptor beta chains below was sequenced from the same sample in a study of T cell changes during pregnancy in multiple sclerosis. Generated by immunoSEQ multiplex PCR, the TCRdb table keeps only in-frame clones and is missing some. This sample has 38,000 or so clones; 93% occur once, and the top ten carry approximately 0.44%. The sample here was CD4+ T cells from peripheral blood mononuclear cells, taken in the first trimester of pregnancy. Source of these receptors: a female donor with multiple sclerosis, enrolled in a pregnancy study.

This rearrangement joins TRBV6-1 to TRBJ1-4; tentative D call: TRBD1 (5 bases). Germline assignment: CDR1 MNHNS and CDR2 SASEGT. The CDR3 consists of 15 residues. Trimming shortened V by 6 bases and J by 10 bases, and 21 bases separated the two germline ends. Here the CDR3 DNA reads TGTGCCAGCAGCCCCTTGAACGCTGGGGGAGGAAAACTGTTTTTT. This sequence encodes CASSPLNAGGGKLFF.

The CDR3 here is CASTPGQGTNTEAFF. Written as DNA, the CDR3 is TGTGCCAGCACTCCAGGTCAGGGAACGAACACTGAAGCTTTCTTT. The gene calls are TRBV6-5 and TRBJ1-1; D might be TRBD1 (5 bases). Trimming left V 7 bases short and J 1 base short, with 16 bases between. CDR3 length equals 15 residues. In germline, CDR1 is MNHEY, CDR2 SVGAGI.

The rearrangement joins TRBV18 to TRBJ2-7; possible D gene TRBD1, 5 bases. The V gene's germline CDR1 is KGHSH and CDR2 LQKENI. This CDR3 region has 16 residues. Trimming left V 0 bases short and J 3 bases short, with 15 bases between. DNA of the CDR3: TGTGCCAGCTCACCACCGATGGGGCCGGTGGGCTACGAGCAGTACTTC. It encodes CASSPPMGPVGYEQYF.

A single count supports this clone. This sequence joins TRBV7-9 and TRBJ1-1; D unclear. The CDR3 runs to 14 residues. Germline CDR1 SEHNR, CDR2 FQNEAQ (reference sequence). V was pared by 7 bases and J by 0 bases, with 12 bases between. In DNA, the CDR3 is TGTGCCAGCACCCCCGGGAGGATGAACACTGAAGCTTTCTTT. This encodes CASTPGRMNTEAFF.